Listed below are T cell receptor beta chains from one sample, sequenced in a study of blood T cell repertoires in COVID-19. Profiled with immunoSEQ multiplex PCR; TCRdb holds only in-frame clones, not every one. The sample includes more than 250,000 clones, roughly 87% of them seen just once. Sequencing used peripheral blood. These receptors originate from a man over 45 with active or convalescent COVID-19. Each CDR3 is given with its conserved first and last residue. Fields, in order: D gene, V gene, clone size, J gene, CDR3 protein, CDR3 DNA. D genes are given only for firm matches. Size tells how often a clone was seen (once, few, many) or the class of an expanded clone, and some rows leave it out.

D: TRBD1
V: TRBV11-2
size: NA
J: TRBJ1-1
CDR3: CASSFRDRAEAFF
DNA: TGTGCCAGCAGCTTTCGGGACAGGGCTGAAGCTTTCTTT

D: NA
V: TRBV5-1
size: NA
J: TRBJ1-1
CDR3: CASSLQTSGAEAFF
DNA: TGCGCCAGCAGCTTACAGACGTCCGGCGCTGAAGCTTTCTTT

D: NA
V: TRBV7-9
size: NA
J: TRBJ2-3
CDR3: CASSLTGTAGTDTQYF
DNA: TGTGCCAGCAGCCTGACCGGTACAGCGGGCACAGATACGCAGTATTTT

D: TRBD1
V: TRBV2
size: NA
J: TRBJ1-1
CDR3: CASSWDSRVEAFF
DNA: TGTGCCAGCTCCTGGGACAGCAGAGTTGAAGCTTTCTTT

D: NA
V: TRBV28
size: NA
J: TRBJ2-1
CDR3: CASSSPVPGVSYNEQFF
DNA: TGTGCCAGCAGTTCGCCGGTCCCGGGGGTTAGCTACAATGAGCAGTTCTTC

D: NA
V: TRBV12-3/TRBV12-4
size: NA
J: TRBJ2-2
CDR3: CATAFFAGGELFF
DNA: TGTGCCACCGCATTTTTTGCGGGCGGGGAGCTGTTTTTT

D: NA
V: TRBV5-1
size: NA
J: TRBJ2-5
CDR3: CASNTDKQETQYF
DNA: TGCGCCAGCAACACGGACAAGCAAGAGACCCAGTACTTC

D: TRBD1
V: TRBV7-2
size: NA
J: TRBJ1-1
CDR3: CASSLQGAGTEAFF
DNA: TGTGCCAGCAGCTTACAGGGGGCTGGTACTGAAGCTTTCTTT

D: NA
V: TRBV7-9
size: once
J: TRBJ2-7
CDR3: CASSGPGHPYEQYF
DNA: TGTGCCAGCAGCGGACCGGGACATCCCTACGAGCAGTACTTC

D: NA
V: TRBV19
size: NA
J: TRBJ1-5
CDR3: CASSHKPYSNQPQHF
DNA: TGTGCCAGTAGTCATAAACCCTATAGCAATCAGCCCCAGCATTTT

D: NA
V: TRBV7-9
size: few
J: TRBJ2-7
CDR3: CASSLGGDEQYF
DNA: TGTGCCAGCAGCTTAGGCGGGGACGAGCAGTACTTC

D: NA
V: TRBV24-1
size: once
J: TRBJ1-2
CDR3: CATSDFVRGENYGYTF
DNA: TGTGCCACCAGTGATTTTGTCCGGGGTGAAAACTATGGCTACACCTTC

D: TRBD2
V: TRBV2
size: NA
J: TRBJ2-7
CDR3: CASSDFSFGLAGYEQYF
DNA: TGTGCCAGCAGTGACTTCTCATTTGGACTAGCAGGCTACGAGCAGTACTTC

D: TRBD2
V: TRBV10-2
size: NA
J: TRBJ2-1
CDR3: CASSGTSGSHEQFF
DNA: TGCGCCAGCAGTGGTACTAGCGGGAGTCATGAGCAGTTCTTC

D: NA
V: TRBV7-2
size: NA
J: TRBJ1-5
CDR3: CASSRQADQPQHF
DNA: TGTGCCAGCAGTCGACAGGCAGATCAGCCCCAGCATTTT

D: TRBD1
V: TRBV7-9
size: NA
J: TRBJ1-3
CDR3: CASSNNDRVSGNTIYF
DNA: TGTGCCAGCAGCAACAATGACAGGGTATCTGGAAACACCATATATTTT

D: TRBD2
V: TRBV6-5
size: NA
J: TRBJ2-7
CDR3: CASRRAGAPEQYF
DNA: TGTGCCAGCAGGAGGGCGGGAGCTCCCGAGCAGTACTTC

D: NA
V: TRBV25-1
size: NA
J: TRBJ1-6
CDR3: CASSRGGPIPPLHF
DNA: TGTGCCAGCTCCCGAGGGGGTCCCATTCCACCCCTCCACTTT

D: TRBD1
V: TRBV6-5
size: NA
J: TRBJ2-5
CDR3: CASTHRGVDWETQYF
DNA: TGTGCCAGCACTCACAGGGGAGTGGATTGGGAGACCCAGTACTTC

D: TRBD2
V: TRBV5-4
size: NA
J: TRBJ2-5
CDR3: CASSLGLASQETQYF
DNA: TGTGCCAGCAGCTTGGGACTAGCGAGTCAAGAGACCCAGTACTTC